This is a list of T cell receptor beta chains from one sample in a study of shared clonotypes between healthy human individuals. The repertoire was sequenced with immunoSEQ multiplex PCR; TCRdb's copy has only in-frame clones and lacks some. Found here are 550,000 to 650,000 clones, about 96% of them singletons; the top ten hold 0.11%. Sequencing was done on a sample of naive CD8+ T cells sorted from blood. The receptor source for this set is a woman aged 25 to 45 in good health. CDR3s include the opening cysteine and the closing phenylalanine or tryptophan. The D gene is left open where the match is weak. Size tells how often a clone was seen (once, few, many) or the class of an expanded clone, and some rows leave it out.

d_call j_call v_call clone_size cdr3_nt cdr3_aa
TRBD1 TRBJ1-1 TRBV27 - TGTGCCAGCAGTCCGTGGACAGGGGGGGTGAACACTGAAGCTTTCTTT CASSPWTGGVNTEAFF
- TRBJ1-1 TRBV5-1 - TGCGCCAGCAGCCAAGACCGAGCAATGAACACTGAAGCTTTCTTT CASSQDRAMNTEAFF
- TRBJ1-1 TRBV4-1 - TGCGCCAGCAGCCAAGATTTGGTCGGTAGGGGGTGGACTGAAGCTTTCTTT CASSQDLVGRGWTEAFF
TRBD1 TRBJ2-7 TRBV19 - TGTGCCAGTAGTATGACAGGGTCCTACGAGCAGTACTTC CASSMTGSYEQYF
- TRBJ2-7 TRBV14 - TGTGCCAGCAGCCAAGAACGCGGGCATACCTACGAGCAGTACTTC CASSQERGHTYEQYF
- TRBJ2-7 TRBV29-1 - TGCAGCGTAAGACTAGGACAGATGTCGCTTAAATACGAGCAGTACTTC CSVRLGQMSLKYEQYF
TRBD2 TRBJ2-7 TRBV6-9 - TGTGCCAGCAGTTGGGGACTAGGCTGCGAGCAGTACTTC CASSWGLGCEQYF
- TRBJ2-7 TRBV7-9 - TGTGCCAGCAGCGTCCGGGGGTCCCCCTACGAGCAGTACTTC CASSVRGSPYEQYF
TRBD1 TRBJ1-1 TRBV6-1 - TGTGCCGGCAATGGCGTAGGGACAGGGAACACTGAAGCTTTCTTT CAGNGVGTGNTEAFF
- TRBJ2-1 TRBV5-1 - TGCGCCAGCAGCTTGGGCGGACAGCAGTTCTTC CASSLGGQQFF
- TRBJ2-7 TRBV28 once TGTGCCAGCAGTCCCCCCCTCTACTCCTACGAGCAGTACTTC CASSPPLYSYEQYF
- TRBJ1-4 TRBV7-2 - TGTGCCAGCAGCTTAGTTAATAATGAAAAACTGTTTTTT CASSLVNNEKLFF
- TRBJ1-1 TRBV28 - TGTGCCAGAGGGTTTAGTCGTGGGGCTGAAGCTTTCTTT CARGFSRGAEAFF
- TRBJ2-7 TRBV7-9 - TGTGCCAGCTCGGGCATCACCTACGAGCAGTACTTC CASSGITYEQYF
- TRBJ1-2 TRBV11-2 - TGTGCCAGCAGCTGGATGGGTGGCTACACCTTC CASSWMGGYTF
TRBD2 TRBJ2-1 TRBV28 - TGTGCCAGCAGCCTCGGGACTAGCGACTACAATGAGCAGTTCTTC CASSLGTSDYNEQFF
- TRBJ1-1 TRBV2 - TGTGCCAGCAGGGGGGACACTGAAGCTTTCTTT CASRGDTEAFF
- TRBJ2-7 TRBV6-1 - TGTGCCGTAGACGAGCAGTACTTC CAVDEQYF
TRBD2 TRBJ2-1 TRBV6-1 - TGTGCCAGCAGTGAAGGTCCGGGAGGGGGGAATGAGCAGTTCTTC CASSEGPGGGNEQFF
- TRBJ2-3 TRBV29-1 - TGCAGCGTAGCCGCCCCGGAGCACCGCGCAGATACGCAGTATTTT CSVAAPEHRADTQYF
- TRBJ2-1 TRBV27 - TGTGCCAGCAGTATCGAGGGCCCCCCCTACAATGAGCAGTTCTTC CASSIEGPPYNEQFF
- TRBJ2-7 TRBV2 - TGTGCCAGCAGTGAAGGATTTACGTACGAGCAGTACTTC CASSEGFTYEQYF
- TRBJ1-5 TRBV28 - TGTGCCAGCAGTTTCCTCGGGAGTAACAATCAGCCCCAGCATTTT CASSFLGSNNQPQHF
TRBD2 TRBJ2-5 TRBV15 - TGTGCCACCAGCAGAATCGCGGGGGGGTACCAAGAGACCCAGTACTTC CATSRIAGGYQETQYF
- TRBJ2-7 TRBV5-6 - TGTGCCAGCAGCCCCGGGCTCACCTACGAGCAGTACTTC CASSPGLTYEQYF
- TRBJ2-1 TRBV27 - TGTGCCAGCCGAACGGGGATCAATGAGCAGTTCTTC CASRTGINEQFF
TRBD2 TRBJ2-7 TRBV5-6 - TGTGCCAGCAGCTGGAGCGGGACGACTTTATGGGAGCAGTACTTC CASSWSGTTLWEQYF
- TRBJ1-1 TRBV15 - TGTGCCACCAGCAGAGCCATTTCGGACACTGAAGCTTTCTTT CATSRAISDTEAFF
- TRBJ2-3 TRBV13 - TGTGCCAGCAGCTTAGAGGGTCAGTTCACAGATACGCAGTATTTT CASSLEGQFTDTQYF
- TRBJ2-2 TRBV1 - TGCACCAGCAGCCGCGGATCTAGCGGCTTGACCGGGGAGCTGTTTTTT CTSSRGSSGLTGELFF
- TRBJ2-1 TRBV4-2 - TGTGCCAGCAGCCAAGGACTGACCAACGGCGCGGAGCAGTTCTTC CASSQGLTNGAEQFF
- TRBJ2-1 TRBV28 - TGTGCCAGCAGTTTTGGTTTACTCGGGTCATACAATGAGCAGTTCTTC CASSFGLLGSYNEQFF
- TRBJ2-5 TRBV19 - TGTGCCAGTAGTATGGCGAGCAGGGGCCTGGAGACCCAGTACTTC CASSMASRGLETQYF
TRBD1 TRBJ2-7 TRBV5-4 - TGTGCCAGCAGCCAGACAGGGGTAGAGCAGTACTTC CASSQTGVEQYF
TRBD2 TRBJ2-1 TRBV7-9 - TGTGCCAGCAGCTCTGTAATCGGGACTACCAATGAGCAGTTCTTC CASSSVIGTTNEQFF
TRBD1 TRBJ1-2 TRBV29-1 - TGCAGCGTTGCGACAGGGTGGGATGGCTACACCTTC CSVATGWDGYTF
- TRBJ2-5 TRBV7-9 - TGTGCCAGCAGCTTAGCGCAAGGGGTACAAGAGACCCAGTACTTC CASSLAQGVQETQYF
TRBD2 TRBJ2-1 TRBV27 once TGTGCCAGCAGAACCCCGGGACTAGCGGGAGACGAGCAGTTCTTC CASRTPGLAGDEQFF
TRBD2 TRBJ2-7 TRBV28 - TGTGCCAGCAGTCCGACTCTACGACTAGCGGGAGATCACTACGAGCAGTACTTC CASSPTLRLAGDHYEQYF
- TRBJ2-4 TRBV19 - TGTGCCAGTAATCATCCACCCTTTCAGTACTTC CASNHPPFQYF
TRBD1 TRBJ1-2 TRBV28 - TGTGCCAGCAGTTTATACCGGGACAGCTCCTATGGCTACACCTTC CASSLYRDSSYGYTF
- TRBJ1-2 TRBV9 - TGTGCCAGCAGCGGACGGGACGCCGAGTCTCTTAACTATGGCTACACCTTC CASSGRDAESLNYGYTF
- TRBJ2-2 TRBV10-1 - TGCGCCAGCAGTGAGTCGGCTAGCTGGGGCACCGGGGAGCTGTTTTTT CASSESASWGTGELFF
- TRBJ2-2 TRBV1 - TGCACCAGCAGCCAAGATAGCAGGTCCACCGGGGAGCTGTTTTTT CTSSQDSRSTGELFF
- TRBJ2-1 TRBV27 - TGTGCCAGCAGTCCCATGATGGGTTCCACCGCTGAGCAGTTCTTC CASSPMMGSTAEQFF
TRBD1 TRBJ2-1 TRBV6-5 - TGTGCCAGCAGTTACTCGGGGACAGGGATCGGTGAGCAGTTCTTC CASSYSGTGIGEQFF
- TRBJ2-7 TRBV13 - TGTGCCAGCAGCCTTACAGGGAGCGAGCAGTACTTC CASSLTGSEQYF
- TRBJ2-3 TRBV29-1 - TGCAGCGTTGTTGGGGATCTGGGCACAGATACGCAGTATTTT CSVVGDLGTDTQYF
- TRBJ1-2 TRBV2 - TGTGCCAGCAGGGTGGGGCAAGGCGTATCTCCGAACTATGGCTACACCTTC CASRVGQGVSPNYGYTF
- TRBJ2-5 TRBV30 - TGTGCCTGGGAAAACGGTGAGACCCAGTACTTC CAWENGETQYF
TRBD1 TRBJ1-1 TRBV7-2 - TGTGCCAGCAGCTTAGCAGGGACAGGGTGGACTGAAGCTTTCTTT CASSLAGTGWTEAFF
- TRBJ2-1 TRBV6-6 - TGTGCCAGCAGTTACTCGTCCTACCACTCCTACAATGAGCAGTTCTTC CASSYSSYHSYNEQFF
- TRBJ2-7 TRBV30 - TGTGCCTGGAACCGAATGGGGAACTACGAGCAGTACTTC CAWNRMGNYEQYF
- TRBJ1-2 TRBV4-1 - TGCGCCAGCAGCGGTCATTGGGCCACTAACTATGGCTACACCTTC CASSGHWATNYGYTF
- TRBJ1-2 TRBV6-6 - TGTGCCAGCAGTTACTCTCCAGACGGCGGCTACACCTTC CASSYSPDGGYTF